A selection of T cell receptor beta chains follows, all from one sample in a study of blood T cell repertoires in COVID-19. Libraries were prepared by immunoSEQ multiplex PCR; TCRdb keeps only in-frame clonotypes and omits some of them. Among some 490,000 clones listed, 75% to 90% were seen once. The sequenced sample consisted of PBMCs or T cells enriched from blood (not recorded which). These receptors were obtained from a woman aged 60-75 years who had recovered from COVID-19. Each CDR3 is given with its conserved first and last residue. A D gene is named only where the DNA matches it firmly. Where a row states a size, it is once, few, many or the class of an expanded clone; other rows omit it.

D gene,clone size,CDR3 length,J gene,V gene,CDR3 protein,CDR3 DNA
.,.,14,TRBJ1-5,TRBV6-5,CASSPTRGAQPQHF,TGTGCCAGCAGCCCGACCCGGGGGGCTCAGCCCCAGCATTTT
.,.,19,TRBJ2-7,TRBV1,CTSSQPPGLAGVPPYEQYF,TGCACCAGCAGCCAGCCCCCGGGACTAGCGGGGGTTCCTCCCTACGAGCAGTACTTC
.,.,12,TRBJ2-5,TRBV5-1,CASSLTGETQYF,TGCGCCAGCAGCTTAACCGGGGAGACCCAGTACTTC
TRBD1,.,13,TRBJ1-2,TRBV7-2,CASSPGTGNGYTF,TGTGCCAGCAGCCCCGGGACAGGGAATGGCTACACCTTC
TRBD1,.,15,TRBJ2-3,TRBV15,CATRKGQGGTDTQYF,TGTGCCACCAGAAAGGGACAGGGTGGCACAGATACGCAGTATTTT
TRBD1,.,10,TRBJ1-1,TRBV19,CATRQGAAFF,TGTGCCACCAGACAGGGAGCCGCTTTCTTT
.,once,16,TRBJ2-4,TRBV30,CAWSVGSTWAKNIQYF,TGTGCCTGGAGTGTAGGTTCGACTTGGGCCAAAAACATTCAGTACTTC
TRBD1,.,14,TRBJ1-2,TRBV5-1,CASSLVQGLEGYTF,TGCGCCAGCAGCTTAGTACAGGGGCTGGAGGGCTACACCTTC
.,.,13,TRBJ1-5,TRBV27,CASKPHNDQPQHF,TGTGCCAGCAAGCCCCATAACGATCAGCCCCAGCATTTT
TRBD2,.,14,TRBJ2-1,TRBV7-9,CASSPGLARNEQFF,TGTGCCAGCAGCCCAGGACTAGCCCGTAATGAGCAGTTCTTC
.,.,14,TRBJ1-1,TRBV2,CASSEQGFRTEAFF,TGTGCCAGCAGTGAACAGGGGTTTAGGACTGAAGCTTTCTTT
.,once,13,TRBJ2-1,TRBV7-2,CASSLSPYNEQFF,TGTGCCAGCAGCTTATCCCCATACAATGAGCAGTTCTTC
.,.,15,TRBJ2-7,TRBV27,CASSSPRQAVYEQYF,TGTGCCAGCAGTTCTCCGAGACAGGCCGTCTACGAGCAGTACTTC
.,.,15,TRBJ2-2,TRBV9,CASSGRHTNTGELFF,TGTGCCAGCAGCGGCAGACATACGAACACCGGGGAGCTGTTTTTT
.,.,12,TRBJ1-1,TRBV29-1,CSVLVGRTEAFF,TGCAGCGTCCTCGTTGGGAGGACTGAAGCTTTCTTT
TRBD2,once,17,TRBJ2-5,TRBV5-1,CASSLAVLAGAQETQYF,TGCGCCAGCAGCTTGGCCGTCCTAGCGGGGGCCCAAGAGACCCAGTACTTC
TRBD1,few,13,TRBJ2-5,TRBV28,CASSSTGLKTQYF,TGTGCCAGCAGCTCGACAGGGTTAAAGACCCAGTACTTC
.,.,14,TRBJ2-3,TRBV6-5,CASSRTASTDTQYF,TGTGCCAGCAGCCGTACAGCTAGCACAGATACGCAGTATTTT
.,.,20,TRBJ2-1,TRBV5-4,CASSSGGVQGYGRAYNEQFF,TGTGCCAGCAGCTCCGGAGGGGTGCAGGGATACGGGCGGGCCTACAATGAGCAGTTCTTC
.,.,17,TRBJ1-5,TRBV7-9,CASSLNWEDGDNQPQHF,TGTGCCAGCAGCTTAAATTGGGAGGACGGAGACAATCAGCCCCAGCATTTT
.,.,15,TRBJ1-2,TRBV30,CASTRTLGILYGYTF,TGTGCCTCCACACGGACTCTAGGCATCCTTTATGGCTACACCTTC
.,.,12,TRBJ2-3,TRBV12-5,CASGSRSDTQYF,TGTGCTAGTGGTTCCCGGTCAGATACGCAGTATTTT
.,.,11,TRBJ1-5,TRBV19,CASSSGQPQHF,TGTGCCAGTTCATCAGGTCAGCCCCAGCATTTT
TRBD1,.,14,TRBJ1-5,TRBV19,CATNGQGANQPQHF,TGTGCCACCAATGGACAGGGCGCCAATCAGCCCCAGCATTTT
.,once,16,TRBJ1-6,TRBV5-4,CASSPRQERGNSPLHF,TGTGCCAGCAGCCCCCGACAGGAGCGGGGTAATTCACCCCTCCACTTT
TRBD1,.,13,TRBJ1-2,TRBV2,CASFGQGAYGYTF,TGTGCCAGCTTTGGACAGGGGGCCTATGGCTACACCTTC
.,.,13,TRBJ1-4,TRBV7-2,CASSNPGNEKLFF,TGTGCCAGCAGCAACCCCGGTAATGAAAAACTGTTTTTT
.,.,17,TRBJ1-1,TRBV5-4,CASSPQTVPTRNTEAFF,TGTGCCAGCAGCCCTCAGACAGTCCCGACAAGGAACACTGAAGCTTTCTTT
.,.,14,TRBJ1-6,TRBV3-1/TRBV3-2,CASSQRARASPLHF,TGTGCCAGCAGCCAACGCGCGAGGGCTTCACCCCTCCACTTT
.,.,11,TRBJ1-2,TRBV2,CARGQVYGYTF,TGTGCCAGGGGGCAGGTCTATGGCTACACCTTC
TRBD2,.,16,TRBJ2-1,TRBV9,CASSAILAGEYNEQFF,TGTGCCAGCAGCGCTATCCTAGCGGGGGAGTACAATGAGCAGTTCTTC
.,.,17,TRBJ1-3,TRBV2,CASIVPPGASSGNTIYF,TGTGCCAGCATCGTCCCCCCCGGAGCTAGCTCTGGAAACACCATATATTTT
TRBD1,.,16,TRBJ2-1,TRBV2,CASSADDRGWYNEQFF,TGTGCCAGCAGTGCCGACGACAGGGGGTGGTACAATGAGCAGTTCTTC
.,.,14,TRBJ1-1,TRBV18,CASSRGGGSTEAFF,TGTGCCAGCTCACGAGGTGGGGGGAGCACTGAAGCTTTCTTT
.,.,14,TRBJ2-2,TRBV7-8,CATLGRPNTGELFF,TGTGCCACCCTTGGCAGGCCGAACACCGGGGAGCTGTTTTTT
TRBD1,.,16,TRBJ1-2,TRBV2,CASKREQGQGDYGYTF,TGTGCCAGCAAGCGGGAGCAGGGACAGGGGGACTATGGCTACACCTTC
TRBD2,.,16,TRBJ2-3,TRBV9,CASSARAGGGTDTQYF,TGTGCCAGCAGCGCGAGAGCGGGGGGAGGCACAGATACGCAGTATTTT
TRBD1,.,15,TRBJ1-5,TRBV2,CATEGTGGYGQPQHF,TGTGCCACCGAAGGGACAGGGGGGTACGGTCAGCCCCAGCATTTT
.,.,11,TRBJ1-3,TRBV6-5,CASSLGPAIYF,TGTGCCAGCAGTCTGGGCCCGGCCATATATTTT
TRBD1,.,14,TRBJ1-2,TRBV29-1,CSVVRTGGVYGYTF,TGCAGCGTTGTCCGGACAGGGGGCGTCTATGGCTACACCTTC